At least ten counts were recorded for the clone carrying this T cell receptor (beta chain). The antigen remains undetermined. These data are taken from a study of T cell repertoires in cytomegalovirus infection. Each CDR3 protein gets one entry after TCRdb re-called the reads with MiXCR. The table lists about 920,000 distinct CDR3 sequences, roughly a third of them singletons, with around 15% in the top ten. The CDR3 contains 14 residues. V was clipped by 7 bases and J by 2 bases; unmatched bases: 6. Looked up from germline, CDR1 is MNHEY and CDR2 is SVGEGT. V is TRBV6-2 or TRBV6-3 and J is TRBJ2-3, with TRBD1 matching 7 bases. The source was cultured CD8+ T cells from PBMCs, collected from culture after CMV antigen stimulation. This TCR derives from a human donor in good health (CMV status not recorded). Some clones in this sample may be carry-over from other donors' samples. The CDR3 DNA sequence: TGTGCCAGCACGCCAGGGGGAATCACAGATACGCAGTATTTT. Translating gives CASTPGGITDTQYF.